The rows below give T cell receptor beta chains drawn from one sample of a study of regulatory T cells in long-lasting Graves disease. MiXCR was run by TCRdb on the multiplex PCR reads, yielding one entry per CDR3 protein. The table records a few hundred thousand distinct CDR3 sequences, 21% of them present only once. This specimen was peripheral blood mononuclear cells (PBMCs), taken when the disease was refractory, from a patient treated with antithyroid drugs. These receptors all stem from a female donor with Graves disease. CDR3s include the opening cysteine and the closing phenylalanine or tryptophan. A D gene is named only where the DNA matches it firmly. Clone size is shown for a subset of rows, as once, few, many or a class of expanded clone.

TRBV3-1	TRBD1	many	TRBJ1-2	CASSQGTGQGYTF	TGTGCCAGCAGCCAAGGGACAGGGCAAGGCTACACCTTC
TRBV20-1	TRBD1	NA	TRBJ1-6	CSAGPGQNNSPLHF	TGCAGTGCTGGCCCGGGACAGAATAATTCACCCCTCCACTTT
TRBV2	TRBD2	NA	TRBJ2-3	CASRELSGRQPTDTQYF	TGTGCCAGCAGGGAACTCAGCGGGAGGCAACCCACAGATACGCAGTATTTT
TRBV6-1	TRBD1	many	TRBJ2-7	CASSEATGTGGAEQYF	TGTGCCAGCAGTGAAGCCACCGGGACAGGGGGCGCCGAGCAGTACTTC
TRBV27	NA	many	TRBJ1-2	CASSLSMAGAGNGYTF	TGTGCCAGCAGTTTATCGATGGCAGGGGCAGGGAATGGCTACACCTTC
TRBV3-1	NA	NA	TRBJ1-5	CASSQDQSGPQHF	TGTGCCAGCAGCCAAGATCAAAGTGGGCCCCAGCATTTT
TRBV28	TRBD1	NA	TRBJ1-1	CASSFWDRLVSTEAFF	TGTGCCAGCAGTTTTTGGGACAGGCTAGTTAGCACTGAAGCTTTCTTT
TRBV28	NA	many	TRBJ1-4	CASSTNGGGGADEKLFF	TGTGCCAGCAGTACCAACGGGGGCGGGGGCGCGGATGAAAAACTGTTTTTT
TRBV6-1	NA	many	TRBJ1-4	CASSPGLGGEKLFF	TGTGCCAGCAGTCCAGGGTTAGGGGGAGAAAAACTGTTTTTT
TRBV28	NA	few	TRBJ2-2	CASSTSILRIGELFF	TGTGCCAGCAGCACGTCGATTCTTAGGATCGGGGAGCTGTTTTTT
TRBV6-1	TRBD1	many	TRBJ1-1	CASSEKGATEAFF	TGTGCCAGCAGTGAAAAGGGGGCCACTGAAGCTTTCTTT
TRBV28	NA	many	TRBJ1-2	CASRDFGGVPGYTF	TGTGCCAGCAGAGATTTTGGCGGGGTTCCTGGCTACACCTTC
TRBV27	NA	NA	TRBJ1-4	CASSYGDEKLFF	TGTGCCAGCAGTTACGGGGATGAAAAACTGTTTTTT
TRBV28	NA	many	TRBJ2-6	CANQSSGANVLTF	TGTGCCAACCAGAGCTCTGGGGCCAACGTCCTGACTTTC
TRBV7-2	NA	many	TRBJ2-5	CASSLEGRSEAQYF	TGTGCCAGCAGCTTAGAAGGCAGGTCCGAGGCCCAGTACTTC
TRBV5-1	NA	many	TRBJ1-1	CASSLEPGPNTEAFF	TGCGCCAGCAGCTTGGAGCCAGGCCCGAACACTGAAGCTTTCTTT
TRBV9	TRBD2	NA	TRBJ2-5	CASSLDSGRQQETQYF	TGTGCCAGCAGCCTGGATAGCGGGAGGCAGCAAGAGACCCAGTACTTC
TRBV28	NA	many	TRBJ1-6	CASSLRQGVNSPLHF	TGTGCCAGCAGTTTAAGGCAGGGTGTTAATTCACCCCTCCACTTT
TRBV5-8	TRBD2	NA	TRBJ2-2	CASSLTLAGVPGELFF	TGTGCCAGCAGCTTAACACTAGCGGGAGTCCCCGGGGAGCTGTTTTTT
TRBV12-3/TRBV12-4	NA	many	TRBJ1-5	CASSIDKIYQPQHF	TGTGCCAGCAGTATTGACAAAATCTATCAGCCCCAGCATTTT
TRBV15	NA	NA	TRBJ1-5	CATSSDRIGKRPTEGNQPQHF	TGTGCCACCAGCAGCGATCGAATCGGGAAAAGGCCTACTGAAGGCAATCAGCCCCAGCATTTT
TRBV6-1	TRBD2	once	TRBJ2-7	CASSIPGLAYEQYF	TGTGCCAGCAGTATTCCGGGACTAGCCTACGAGCAGTACTTC
TRBV12-3/TRBV12-4	NA	few	TRBJ2-2	CASRVGTGELFF	TGTGCCAGCAGGGTGGGCACCGGGGAGCTGTTTTTT
TRBV6-1	TRBD2	many	TRBJ2-7	CASRSGASSYEQYF	TGTGCCAGCAGGAGCGGGGCCAGCTCCTACGAGCAGTACTTC
TRBV7-2	NA	many	TRBJ1-4	CASSTYSGFGEKLFF	TGTGCCAGCAGCACCTACTCGGGGTTTGGCGAAAAACTGTTTTTT
TRBV5-1	TRBD1	once	TRBJ2-5	CASSQGTGGWETQYF	TGCGCCAGCTCCCAGGGGACAGGGGGCTGGGAGACCCAGTACTTC
TRBV28	NA	many	TRBJ2-2	CASSPPDRSAGELFF	TGTGCCAGCAGCCCCCCCGACAGGTCGGCCGGGGAGCTGTTTTTT
TRBV6-1	NA	few	TRBJ2-7	CASRTTEVHEQYF	TGTGCCAGTCGGACAACGGAGGTTCACGAGCAGTACTTC
TRBV6-1	TRBD1	few	TRBJ2-7	CASKPSAGGESYEQYF	TGTGCCAGCAAACCATCGGCAGGGGGCGAGTCCTACGAGCAGTACTTC
TRBV30	NA	many	TRBJ1-1	CAWSYGLRGTEAFF	TGTGCCTGGAGTTACGGACTTCGGGGCACTGAAGCTTTCTTT
TRBV3-1	NA	NA	TRBJ2-7	CASSQRIRGSYEQYF	TGTGCCAGCAGCCAACGAATCAGGGGCTCCTACGAGCAGTACTTC
TRBV20-1	NA	NA	TRBJ2-5	CSARDTHRERTQETQYF	TGCAGTGCTAGAGATACACATCGGGAGAGGACTCAAGAGACCCAGTACTTC
TRBV9	TRBD1	NA	TRBJ1-1	CASSPGQGRSTEAFF	TGTGCCAGCAGCCCAGGACAGGGTAGGAGCACTGAAGCTTTCTTT
TRBV7-8	NA	few	TRBJ1-1	CASSPRTVGRGTEAFF	TGTGCCAGCAGCCCACGGACAGTAGGGCGTGGCACTGAAGCTTTCTTT
TRBV30	NA	few	TRBJ2-2	CAWLSWTASNTGELFF	TGTGCCTGGTTGAGTTGGACTGCCTCGAACACCGGGGAGCTGTTTTTT
TRBV28	TRBD1	many	TRBJ1-2	CASSPLGQGTYGYTF	TGTGCCAGCAGCCCCCTCGGACAGGGCACCTATGGCTACACCTTC
TRBV5-1	TRBD2	NA	TRBJ2-1	CASSPGRNYNEQFF	TGCGCCAGCAGTCCCGGGAGGAACTACAATGAGCAGTTCTTC
TRBV4-1	NA	NA	TRBJ1-1	CASSQEGTVNTEAFF	TGCGCCAGCAGCCAAGAAGGGACGGTGAACACTGAAGCTTTCTTT
TRBV5-6	NA	NA	TRBJ1-6	CASSHSDIKSPLHF	TGTGCCAGCAGCCACTCGGACATAAAATCACCCCTCCACTTT
TRBV12-3/TRBV12-4	NA	many	TRBJ1-2	CASSLGSNGYTF	TGTGCCAGCAGTTTGGGTAGTAATGGCTACACCTTC
TRBV7-9	TRBD2	NA	TRBJ2-7	CASSSGLDAHEQYF	TGTGCCAGCAGCTCCGGACTAGACGCCCACGAGCAGTACTTC